The following is a T cell receptor (beta chain) sequence with its context. The repertoire was sequenced with immunoSEQ multiplex PCR; TCRdb's copy has only in-frame clones and lacks some. The sample has roughly 140,000 clones, around 87% seen once. This sample stems from a study of blood T cell repertoires in COVID-19. The wider study: Whether acute or convalescent, the COVID-19 samples came from the United States, Italy and Spain. The analysed material was cDNA or gDNA that came from T cells, B-cell-depleted T cells, or PBMCs.

CDR3 length: 16 amino acids. Germline V lookup: CDR1 SNHLY, CDR2 FYNNEI. Germline trimming cut 6 bases from V and 5 bases from J; bases unmatched to any gene: 12. Input material: peripheral blood. The clonotype was recovered from a woman between 40 and 55 years old with acute or convalescent COVID-19. The rearrangement uses TRBV2 and TRBJ2-1, with TRBD2 matching 8 bases. The CDR3 reads CASRGLAVNLNNEQFF. CDR3 sequence (DNA): TGTGCCAGCAGAGGACTAGCCGTAAACCTGAACAATGAGCAGTTCTTC. Looking up the rest from reference TRBV2 and TRBJ2-1 gives the full variable domain: EPEVTQTPSHQVTQMGQEVILRCVPISNHLYFYWYRQILGQKVEFLVSFYNNEISEKSEIFDDQFSVERPDGSNFTLKIRSTKLEDSAMYFCASRGLAVNLNNEQFFGPGTRLTVL.